Below, 18 T cell receptor beta chains from the same sample are listed, as sequenced in a study of yellow fever vaccine responses in identical twins. Using its own MiXCR run on the RT-PCR reads, TCRdb lists one record per CDR3 protein. The table has roughly 5,700 distinct CDR3 sequences, 77% seen once. Sequenced material: T cells from blood (PBMCs), unsorted or a sorted subset (not recorded which), taken before or after yellow fever vaccination (not recorded which). These receptors all stem from a woman between 18 and 29 years old who received the yellow fever vaccine.

This clonotype turned up a few times. The gene calls are TRBV10-3 and TRBJ2-2, with 8 bases aligning to TRBD2. Trimming at V came to 2 bases and at J to 6 bases, leaving 8 bases not matched to a gene. The CDR3 is 16 residues long. The germline V gene encodes CDR1 ENHRY and CDR2 SYGVKD. CDR3 nucleotides: TGTGCCATCAGTGAGGCAATACTAGCGGCGGCCGGGGAGCTGTTTTTT. Translation: CAISEAILAAAGELFF.

V usage is TRBV4-3 and J usage is TRBJ2-3; perhaps TRBD1 as D (6 bases). This CDR3 is 15 amino acids long. Trimming stripped 1 base from V and 7 bases from J, with 15 bases between. The germline CDR1 and CDR2 sequences are LGHNA and YSLEER. CDR3 loop: CASSQVTGDRNTQYF. As DNA, the CDR3 is TGCGCCAGCAGCCAAGTTACCGGAGACAGGAATACGCAGTATTTT.

The V call is TRBV10-3, the J call TRBJ1-1; D is unresolved. Per the germline V gene, CDR1 is ENHRY and CDR2 is SYGVKD. The CDR3 length is 13 residues. Trimming cost V 2 bases and J 0 bases, with 4 bases left between them. In DNA form, the CDR3 reads TGTGCCATCAGTGAGACAATGAACACTGAAGCTTTCTTT. Amino acid sequence: CAISETMNTEAFF.

The chain has TRBV10-3 and TRBJ2-2, with TRBD1 matching 7 bases. This CDR3 has 16 residues. Germline V gene sequence: CDR1 ENHRY, CDR2 SYGVKD. V was pared by 2 bases and J by 6 bases, with 9 bases of the junction left unmatched. CDR3 in DNA: TGTGCCATCAGTGAGGTCTGGGACAGCCCAGCCGGGGAGCTGTTTTTT. The encoded protein is CAISEVWDSPAGELFF.

This clonotype has a single count. The CDR3 spells CASSEALRNTEAFF. CDR3 nucleotides: TGTGCCAGCAGTGAAGCGCTCCGGAACACTGAAGCTTTCTTT. The V gene is TRBV2, the J gene TRBJ1-1; unclear D gene. Deletions cut 0 bases from V and 1 base from J, with 6 bases between. Germline lookup yields CDR1 SNHLY and CDR2 FYNNEI. The CDR3 has 14 amino acids.

This clonotype was seen a handful of times. The genes are TRBV27 and TRBJ2-7; 7 bases map to TRBD1. In germline, CDR1 is MNHEY, CDR2 SMNVEV (reference sequence). The CDR3 runs 16 residues. V shed 5 bases, J shed 2 bases, and the junction held 12 bases outside the gene matches. CDR3 residues: CASSPTRDSLAYEQYF. CDR3 DNA: TGTGCCAGCAGTCCTACTCGGGACAGTTTAGCCTACGAGCAGTACTTC.

The chain couples TRBV2 to TRBJ1-2; no clear D. The CDR3 contains 15 residues. V was trimmed by 2 bases and J by 3 bases, leaving 13 bases between them. Germline V CDR1 and CDR2: SNHLY, FYNNEI. The CDR3 DNA follows: TGTGCCAGCAGTGAAATGGCTTTCACACACTATGGCTACACCTTC. Protein: CASSEMAFTHYGYTF. The full variable domain, rest sourced from reference TRBV2 and TRBJ1-2, is EPEVTQTPSHQVTQMGQEVILRCVPISNHLYFYWYRQILGQKVEFLVSFYNNEISEKSEIFDDQFSVERPDGSNFTLKIRSTKLEDSAMYFCASSEMAFTHYGYTFGSGTRLTVV.

The rearrangement joins TRBV18 to TRBJ2-6; no reliable D call. V was shortened by 2 bases and J by 0 bases, with 11 bases between the two germline ends. The CDR3 covers 17 residues. Germline-derived CDR1 and CDR2 are KGHSH and LQKENI. The DNA of the CDR3 is TGTGCCAGCTCACCAGATCAAGTCCGCTCTGGGGCCAACGTCCTGACTTTC. Its protein is CASSPDQVRSGANVLTF. The full variable domain, in which reference TRBV18 and TRBJ2-6 provide the parts outside the CDR3, is NAGVMQNPRHLVRRRGQEARLRCSPMKGHSHVYWYRQLPEEGLKFMVYLQKENIIDESGMPKERFSAEFPKEGPSILRIQQVVRGDSAAYFCASSPDQVRSGANVLTFGAGSRLTVL.

The V call is TRBV6-5, the J call TRBJ1-2; D ambiguous. The germline V gene encodes CDR1 MNHEY and CDR2 SVGAGI. V lost 0 bases and J 3 bases, leaving 17 bases between the germline ends. CDR3 size: 17 residues. CDR3 sequence: CASSYSMAGFLYYGYTF. The CDR3 DNA sequence: TGTGCCAGCAGTTACTCGATGGCAGGCTTCCTCTACTATGGCTACACCTTC.

The chain links TRBV10-3 to TRBJ1-6; 7 nucleotides line up with TRBD1. The CDR3 extends over 15 amino acids. Germline loops: CDR1 ENHRY, CDR2 SYGVKD. Losses at the gene ends were 10 bases for V and 0 bases for J; bases not matched to a gene: 6. For the CDR3, the DNA is TGTGCCACTACAGGGGCGGCCTCCTATAATTCACCCCTCCACTTT. Amino acids: CATTGAASYNSPLHF.

J is TRBJ2-1 and V is TRBV29-1, with 8 bases fitting TRBD2. This CDR3 has 13 amino acids. Germline trimming cut 5 bases from V and 8 bases from J; bases unmatched to any gene: 8. Germline CDR1 reads SQVTM; CDR2 reads ANQGSEA. The CDR3 reads CSVPRTSRYEQFF. The CDR3 DNA reads TGCAGCGTTCCTAGGACTAGCAGGTATGAGCAGTTCTTC.

The chain links TRBV29-1 to TRBJ2-1; D is unclear. Between the trimmed V and J ends, which lost 6 bases and 1 base, there was a span of 10 bases. The CDR3 spans 13 residues. CDR1 is SQVTM and CDR2 is ANQGSEA in the germline V gene. CDR3 sequence (DNA): TGCAGCGTGGGTCAGACTTCCTACAATGAGCAGTTCTTC. Translating gives CSVGQTSYNEQFF.

This sequence joins TRBV4-1 and TRBJ1-3; possibly TRBD1 for D (5 bases). The CDR3 has 15 amino acids. Germline CDR1 is MGHRA and CDR2 is YSYEKL. The V gene lost 3 bases and the J gene lost 2 bases, with 11 bases spanning the gap. CDR3 amino acids: CASSQAGSPGNTIYF. The CDR3 DNA is TGCGCCAGCAGCCAGGCAGGGAGTCCTGGAAACACCATATATTTT.

J is TRBJ1-5 and V is TRBV28, with D possibly TRBD1 on 5 matching bases. CDR1 and CDR2 from the germline V gene are MDHEN and SYDVKM. This CDR3 is built from 15 residues. Trimming left V 3 bases short and J 3 bases short, with 12 bases between. The CDR3 protein is CASSFGRQYNQPQHF. The CDR3 nucleotides read TGTGCCAGCAGTTTCGGAAGACAGTACAATCAGCCCCAGCATTTT. The whole variable domain, remainder taken from reference TRBV28 and TRBJ1-5, is DVKVTQSSRYLVKRTGEKVFLECVQDMDHENMFWYRQDPGLGLRLIYFSYDVKMKEKGDIPEGYSVSREKKERFSLILESASTNQTSMYLCASSFGRQYNQPQHFGDGTRLSIL.

This chain connects TRBV7-3 to TRBJ2-1, with 8 bases that match TRBD2. The CDR3 covers 15 residues. The V gene's germline CDR1 is SGHTA and CDR2 FQGTGA. The V and J ends lost 5 bases and 7 bases, in that order; junction bases with no gene match: 10. CDR3 residues: CASSPPGGRWNEQFF. The CDR3 DNA reads TGTGCCAGCAGCCCCCCTGGCGGGAGGTGGAATGAGCAGTTCTTC.

This clonotype was recorded once. The chain joins TRBV5-4 to TRBJ2-6; D is uncertain. Trimming shortened V by 5 bases and J by 0 bases, and 9 bases separated the two germline ends. Germline CDR1 SGHNT, CDR2 YYREEE (reference sequence). There are 15 residues in the CDR3. The CDR3 nucleotides are TGTGCCAGCAGGGGTTGGGGCTCTGGGGCCAACGTCCTGACTTTC. Residues: CASRGWGSGANVLTF.

The chain combines TRBV18 with TRBJ2-1; D ambiguous. This CDR3 has 14 amino acids. The V gene's germline CDR1 is KGHSH and CDR2 LQKENI. V was pared by 0 bases and J by 5 bases, with 8 bases between. CDR3 bases: TGTGCCAGCTCACCACCGGTCCTAGACAATGAGCAGTTCTTC. Its translation is CASSPPVLDNEQFF.

This rearrangement joins TRBV5-1 to TRBJ2-5, with TRBD2 matching over 9 bases. The CDR3 is 16 residues long. The V and J ends lost 3 bases and 5 bases, in that order; junction bases with no gene match: 11. Germline assignment: CDR1 SGHRS and CDR2 YFSETQ. In DNA form, the CDR3 reads TGCGCCAGCAGCTCCGTAATAGCGGGGGAGTTGGAGACCCAGTACTTC. Translating it yields CASSSVIAGELETQYF.